Listed here are 14 T cell receptor beta chains from one sample, sequenced in a study of T-cell reconstitution after alpha-beta-depleted transplantation in children. During its preparation, the TCRbeta library received unique molecular identifiers. TCRdb passed the PCR reads through MiXCR, listing each CDR3 protein once. The sample holds a few hundred thousand distinct CDR3 sequences, over 9.5% seen once. The sample was PBMCs from the stem cell graft donor, taken from the stem cell graft. The receptor source for this set is a human donor who donated a stem cell graft to a child with SCID.

At least ten counts were recorded for this clonotype. The V gene is TRBV5-1, the J gene TRBJ2-7; the D gene is possibly TRBD1 (6 bases). V shed 0 bases and J shed 6 bases, with 13 bases lying between them. CDR1 and CDR2 from the germline V gene are SGHRS and YFSETQ. The CDR3 is 14 amino acids. CDR3 DNA: TGCGCCAGCAGCTTGGGGACAGAACACTCCGAGCAGTACTTC. Translation gives CASSLGTEHSEQYF.

The chain uses TRBV7-3 and TRBJ2-2; D call uncertain. The V end was cut by 8 bases, the J end by 3 bases, with 10 bases between. Germline V gene data show CDR1 as SGHTA and CDR2 as FQGTGA. The CDR3 contains 13 residues. The CDR3 reads CASFSADTGELFF. CDR3 bases: TGTGCCAGCTTTTCGGCGGACACCGGGGAGCTGTTTTTT.

Comment on this clonotype: No conserved phenylalanine or tryptophan ends this CDR3, so it is likely a read error. The rearrangement uses TRBV5-1 and TRBJ2-5, with a weak D call TRBD1 (5 bases). V was trimmed by 0 bases and J by 2 bases, leaving 8 bases between them. This CDR3 is 14 amino acids long. CDR1 SGHRS and CDR2 YFSETQ come from the germline V gene. This CDR3 is CASSLGQLQETQYS. CDR3 nucleotides: TGCGCCAGCAGCTTGGGACAGCTTCAAGAGACCCAGTACTCC.

This clonotype was detected ten times or more. The V and J genes are TRBV5-1 and TRBJ2-7, with 10 bases identical to TRBD1. Per germline, CDR1 SGHRS and CDR2 YFSETQ. Trimming at V came to 3 bases and at J to 4 bases, leaving 7 bases not matched to a gene. The CDR3 is 15 amino acids. CDR3 coding DNA: TGCGCCAGCAGCTCACCTGACAGGGGGCAATACGAGCAGTACTTC. Encoded protein: CASSSPDRGQYEQYF.

Ten or more counts support this clonotype. V gene TRBV10-1 combines with J gene TRBJ2-1; 8 bases line up with TRBD2. Germline trimming cut 0 bases from V and 5 bases from J; bases unmatched to any gene: 6. The CDR3 runs to 16 residues. The germline V gene encodes CDR1 WNHNN and CDR2 SYGVQD (reference sequence). The CDR3 sequence: CASSESPGGADNEQFF. Written as DNA, the CDR3 is TGCGCCAGCAGTGAGTCGCCGGGGGGGGCCGACAATGAGCAGTTCTTC.

The chain employs TRBV7-2 and TRBJ2-7; the D is unclear. V lost 0 bases, J lost 0 bases, and 9 bases lay in between. The CDR3 contains 15 residues. Per germline, CDR1 SGHTA and CDR2 FQGNSA. The CDR3 loop is CASSLADSSSYEQYF. The CDR3, as DNA: TGTGCCAGCAGCTTAGCAGACTCGAGCTCCTACGAGCAGTACTTC.

This clonotype was observed at least ten times. The chain is built from TRBV10-3 and TRBJ1-1; 7 bases match TRBD1. Germline values: CDR1 ENHRY, CDR2 SYGVKD. Trimming removed 3 bases from V and 4 bases from J; junction bases left unmatched: 17. The CDR3 is made up of 18 amino acids. The CDR3 spells CAISEGPTGKRSATEAFF. In DNA form, the CDR3 reads TGTGCCATCAGTGAAGGGCCGACAGGGAAAAGATCGGCCACTGAAGCTTTCTTT.

This clonotype was seen ten or more times. The chain is built from TRBV20-1 and TRBJ2-7, with D possibly TRBD2 on 6 matching bases. The CDR3 contains 13 residues. V lost 2 bases, J lost 5 bases, and 13 bases lay in between. The germline V gene has CDR1 DFQATT and CDR2 SNEGSKA (reference sequence). CDR3 sequence: CSARRGLVDEQYF. The CDR3 DNA sequence: TGCAGTGCTAGACGGGGACTGGTGGACGAGCAGTACTTC.

This clonotype was picked up many times. The V call is TRBV24-1, the J call TRBJ2-3, with D possibly matching TRBD1 (5 bases). Germline V gene lookup returns CDR1 KGHDR and CDR2 SFDVKD. Deletions cut 5 bases from V and 3 bases from J, with 14 bases between. The CDR3 extends over 15 amino acids. CDR3 protein: CATSVSRDSTDTQYF. CDR3 bases: TGTGCCACCAGTGTCTCCCGCGACAGTACAGATACGCAGTATTTT.

This clonotype came up many times. The CDR3 coding sequence is TGCGCCAGCAGCTTGGGGATGCTTAAAAACATTCAGTACTTC. The encoded protein is CASSLGMLKNIQYF. This chain uses TRBV5-1 with TRBJ2-4; no firm D call. V lost 0 bases to trimming and J lost 4 bases, with 8 bases between them. CDR1 and CDR2 from the germline V gene are SGHRS and YFSETQ. CDR3 length equals 14 residues.

Many counts were recorded for this clonotype. The V call is TRBV18, the J call TRBJ1-1; a weak D match, TRBD1 (5 bases). This CDR3 has 13 amino acids. Germline V lookup: CDR1 KGHSH, CDR2 LQKENI. V was clipped by 8 bases and J by 3 bases, with 13 bases between them. The CDR3 is CASRLGADTEAFF. The CDR3 region has the DNA TGTGCCAGCCGACTAGGGGCGGACACTGAAGCTTTCTTT.

This clonotype was counted ten times or more. This chain uses TRBV20-1 with TRBJ2-4; no clear D gene. V shed 3 bases and J shed 10 bases, with 13 bases lying between them. Germline values: CDR1 DFQATT, CDR2 SNEGSKA (reference sequence). The CDR3 extends over 12 amino acids. The CDR3 loop is CSASLPQRIQYF. CDR3 DNA: TGCAGTGCTAGCCTCCCGCAGAGGATTCAGTACTTC.

This clonotype was counted at least ten times. V is TRBV5-1 and J is TRBJ2-2, with D uncertain. The ends were cut back, 0 bases at V and 6 bases at J, with 15 bases in the middle. The CDR3 is 16 amino acids. CDR1 is SGHRS, CDR2 YFSETQ, per germline. DNA for the CDR3: TGCGCCAGCAGCTTGGGAGTCTCCCGGCAAGCCGGGGAGCTGTTTTTT. Protein product: CASSLGVSRQAGELFF.

In its sample, this clonotype was seen many times. This rearrangement joins TRBV5-5 to TRBJ2-4, with 8 positions matching TRBD1. The germline gives CDR1 SGHKS, CDR2 YYEKEE (reference sequence). The CDR3 has 15 residues. Trimming took 0 bases from V and 6 from J; bases not matched to a gene: 5. CDR3 in DNA: TGTGCCAGCAGCTTGGGGACAGGGTCTACAAACATTCAGTACTTC. Encoded protein: CASSLGTGSTNIQYF.